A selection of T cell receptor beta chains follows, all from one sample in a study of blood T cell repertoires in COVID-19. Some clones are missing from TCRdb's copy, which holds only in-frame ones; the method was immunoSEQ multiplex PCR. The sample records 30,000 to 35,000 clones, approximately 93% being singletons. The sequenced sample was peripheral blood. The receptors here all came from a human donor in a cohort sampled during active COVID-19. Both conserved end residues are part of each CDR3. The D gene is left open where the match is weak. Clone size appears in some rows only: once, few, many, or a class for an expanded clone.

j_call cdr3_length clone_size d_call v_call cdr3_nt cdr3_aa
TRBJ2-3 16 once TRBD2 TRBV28 TGTGCCAGCAGTTCCCCGGGACTAGCGGGGGGAGATACGCAGTATTTT CASSSPGLAGGDTQYF
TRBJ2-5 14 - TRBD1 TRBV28 TGTGCCAGCAGTTTGGGGACAGCCCAAGAGACCCAGTACTTC CASSLGTAQETQYF
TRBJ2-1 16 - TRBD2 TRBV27 TGTGCCAGCAGTAAGACTAGCGGGGACTCCTACAATGAGCAGTTCTTC CASSKTSGDSYNEQFF
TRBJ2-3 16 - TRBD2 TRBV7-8 TGTGCCAGCAGCGCCTTAGCGGGAGGAGTCCCAGATACGCAGTATTTT CASSALAGGVPDTQYF
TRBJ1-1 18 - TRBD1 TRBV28 TGTGCCAGCAGCAGATCCGCGGGTTTCAAGGACAGGCCCGTCGTAGCTTTCTTT CASSRSAGFKDRPVVAFF
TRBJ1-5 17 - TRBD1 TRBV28 TGTGCCAGCAGTTCGACAGGGGCCCATTATAGCAATCAGCCCCAGCATTTT CASSSTGAHYSNQPQHF
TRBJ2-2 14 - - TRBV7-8 TGTGCCAGCAGCCCCTGGAGTTACACCGGGGAGCTGTTTTTT CASSPWSYTGELFF
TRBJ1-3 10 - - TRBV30 TGTGCCTGGAGTCGGAACACCATATATTTT CAWSRNTIYF
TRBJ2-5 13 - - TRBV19 TGTGCCAGTAGATCTGGACAGCAAGAGACCCAGTACTTC CASRSGQQETQYF
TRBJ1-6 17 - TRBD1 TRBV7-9 TGTGCCAGCAGTCCACGGGAGTTTTCGACAGGGTACTCACCCCTCCACTTT CASSPREFSTGYSPLHF
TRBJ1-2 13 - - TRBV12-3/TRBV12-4 TGTGCCAGCAGTTTAAGTCAGGGGTATGGCTACACCTTC CASSLSQGYGYTF
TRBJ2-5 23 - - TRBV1 TGCACCAGCAGCCTCCCCGGGACCCTCAGAAGGGGACTAGCGGGAGGGTACCAAGAGACCCAGTACTTC CTSSLPGTLRRGLAGGYQETQYF
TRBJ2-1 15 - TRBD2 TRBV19 TGTGCCAGTAGTATTGGGGTTAGCGGGATCTTAGAGCAGTTCTTC CASSIGVSGILEQFF
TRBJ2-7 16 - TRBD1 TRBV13 TGTGCCAGCAGTTCCAACCCCGACAGGGGGAGCAACGAGCAGTACTTC CASSSNPDRGSNEQYF
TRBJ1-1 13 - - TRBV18 TGTGCCAGCTCACCTGGGCGGAACACTGAAGCTTTCTTT CASSPGRNTEAFF
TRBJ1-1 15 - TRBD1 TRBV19 TGTGCCAGTAGTATAGCCTCGACAGGGGGCACTGAAGCTTTCTTT CASSIASTGGTEAFF
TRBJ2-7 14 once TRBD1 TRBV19 TGTGCCAGTAGGGACCGACAGGGGTACTACGAGCAGTACTTC CASRDRQGYYEQYF
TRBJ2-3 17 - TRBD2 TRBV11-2 TGTGCCAGCAGCTTAGAGATAGCGGGACGGGCCACAGATACGCAGTATTTT CASSLEIAGRATDTQYF
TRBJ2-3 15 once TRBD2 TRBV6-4 TGTGCCAGCAAGAAGCCGGGACTAGCGGGAGATACGCAGTATTTT CASKKPGLAGDTQYF
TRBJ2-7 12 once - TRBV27 TGTGCCAGCAGGATGACAGACTACGAGCAGTACTTC CASRMTDYEQYF
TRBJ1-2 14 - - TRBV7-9 TGTGCCAGCAGCTTAGGATCGGTCGACTATGGCTACACCTTC CASSLGSVDYGYTF
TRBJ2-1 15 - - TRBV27 TGTGCCAGCAGTTTGCGAGCAGCGATAGTAGAGGAGCAGTTCTTC CASSLRAAIVEEQFF
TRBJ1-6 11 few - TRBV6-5 TGTGCCAGCGCACAGGGACCAACTCTCCACTTT CASAQGPTLHF
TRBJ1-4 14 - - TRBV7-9 TGTGCCAGCCAGGGAGGCAGATGGGTTGAAAAACTGTTTTTT CASQGGRWVEKLFF
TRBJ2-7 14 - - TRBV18 TGTGCCAGCTCACCACCGGCGGTTGGATACGAGCAGTACTTC CASSPPAVGYEQYF
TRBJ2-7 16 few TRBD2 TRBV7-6 TGTGCCAGCAGCTTAGACAGCGGGGTGAATTCCTACGAGCAGTACTTC CASSLDSGVNSYEQYF
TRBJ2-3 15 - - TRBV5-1 TGCGCCAGCAACCTCCGGGACTCAGACACAGATACGCAGTATTTT CASNLRDSDTDTQYF
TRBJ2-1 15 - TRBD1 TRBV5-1 TGCGCCAGCAGCCGAATTGACAGGGGTAACAATGAGCAGTTCTTC CASSRIDRGNNEQFF
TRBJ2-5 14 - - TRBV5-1 TGCGCCAGCAGCTTGGGACAGAAACAAGAGACCCAGTACTTC CASSLGQKQETQYF
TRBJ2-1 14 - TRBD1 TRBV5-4 TGTGCCAGCAGCTGGGACAGGGAAAGGGGTGAGCAGTTCTTC CASSWDRERGEQFF
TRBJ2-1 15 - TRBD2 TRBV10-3 TGTGCCATCAGTGAAGATCGCGGGAGTTCGGGTGAGCAGTTCTTC CAISEDRGSSGEQFF
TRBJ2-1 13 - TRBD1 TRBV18 TGTGCCAGCTCACCGGACAGGAGTAATGAGCAGTTCTTC CASSPDRSNEQFF